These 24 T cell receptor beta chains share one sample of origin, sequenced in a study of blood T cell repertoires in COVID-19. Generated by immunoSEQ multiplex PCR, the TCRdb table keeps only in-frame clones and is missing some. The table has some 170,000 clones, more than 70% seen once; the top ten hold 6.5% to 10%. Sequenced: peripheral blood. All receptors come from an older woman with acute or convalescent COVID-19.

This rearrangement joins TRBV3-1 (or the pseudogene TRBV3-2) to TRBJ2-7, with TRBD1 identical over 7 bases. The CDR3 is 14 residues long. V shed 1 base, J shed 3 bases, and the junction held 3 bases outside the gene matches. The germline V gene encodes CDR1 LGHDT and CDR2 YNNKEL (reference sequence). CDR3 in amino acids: CASSQGSGGYEQYF. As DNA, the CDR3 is TGTGCCAGCAGCCAAGGTTCAGGGGGCTACGAGCAGTACTTC.

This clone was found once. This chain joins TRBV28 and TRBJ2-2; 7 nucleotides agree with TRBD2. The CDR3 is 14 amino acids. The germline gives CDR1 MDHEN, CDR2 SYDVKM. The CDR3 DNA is TGTGCGTCGGTGGCGCGGGAGATGAGCGGGGAGCTGTTTTTT. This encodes CASVAREMSGELFF. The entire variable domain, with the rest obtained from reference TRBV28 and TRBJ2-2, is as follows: DVKVTQSSRYLVKRTGEKVFLECVQDMDHENMFWYRQDPGLGLRLIYFSYDVKMKEKGDIPEGYSVSREKKERFSLILESASTNQTSMYLCASVAREMSGELFFGEGSRLTVL.

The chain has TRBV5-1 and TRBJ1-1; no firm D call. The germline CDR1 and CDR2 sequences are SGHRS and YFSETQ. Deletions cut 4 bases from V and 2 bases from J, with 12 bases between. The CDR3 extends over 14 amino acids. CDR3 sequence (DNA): TGCGCCAGCAGCCGGTACGCGGCTAACACTGAAGCTTTCTTT. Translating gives CASSRYAANTEAFF.

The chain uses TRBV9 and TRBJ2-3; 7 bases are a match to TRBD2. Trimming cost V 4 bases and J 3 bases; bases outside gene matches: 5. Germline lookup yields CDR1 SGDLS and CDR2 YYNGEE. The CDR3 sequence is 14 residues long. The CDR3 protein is CASSPALATDTQYF. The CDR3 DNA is TGTGCCAGCAGCCCAGCACTAGCGACAGATACGCAGTATTTT. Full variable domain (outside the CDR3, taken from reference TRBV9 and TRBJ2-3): DSGVTQTPKHLITATGQRVTLRCSPRSGDLSVYWYQQSLDQGLQFLIQYYNGEERAKGNILERFSAQQFPDLHSELNLSSLELGDSALYFCASSPALATDTQYFGPGTRLTVL.

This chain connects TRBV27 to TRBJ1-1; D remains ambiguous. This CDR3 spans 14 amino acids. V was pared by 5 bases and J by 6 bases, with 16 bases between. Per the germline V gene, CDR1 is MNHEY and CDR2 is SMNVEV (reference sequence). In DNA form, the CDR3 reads TGTGCCAGCAGTCCACAGCGGGCCGCGGCTGAAGCTTTCTTT. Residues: CASSPQRAAAEAFF.

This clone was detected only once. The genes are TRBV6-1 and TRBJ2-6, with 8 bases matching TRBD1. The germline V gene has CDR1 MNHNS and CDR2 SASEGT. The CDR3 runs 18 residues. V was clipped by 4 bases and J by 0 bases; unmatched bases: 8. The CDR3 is CASSGWPGGPSGANVLTF. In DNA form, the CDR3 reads TGTGCCAGCAGTGGCTGGCCAGGGGGCCCCTCTGGGGCCAACGTCCTGACTTTC.

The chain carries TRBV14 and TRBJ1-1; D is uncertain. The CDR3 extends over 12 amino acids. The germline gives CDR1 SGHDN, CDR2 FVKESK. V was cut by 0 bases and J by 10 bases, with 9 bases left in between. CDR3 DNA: TGTGCCAGCAGCCAAGAACAAGGGAGAGCTTTCTTT. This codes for CASSQEQGRAFF.

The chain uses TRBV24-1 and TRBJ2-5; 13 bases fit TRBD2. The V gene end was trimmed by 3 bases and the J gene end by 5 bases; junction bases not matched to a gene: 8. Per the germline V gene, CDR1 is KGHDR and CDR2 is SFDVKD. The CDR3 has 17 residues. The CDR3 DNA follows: TGTGCCACCAGTGATCCTGGACTAGCGGGAGCCTCTGAGACCCAGTACTTC. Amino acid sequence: CATSDPGLAGASETQYF.

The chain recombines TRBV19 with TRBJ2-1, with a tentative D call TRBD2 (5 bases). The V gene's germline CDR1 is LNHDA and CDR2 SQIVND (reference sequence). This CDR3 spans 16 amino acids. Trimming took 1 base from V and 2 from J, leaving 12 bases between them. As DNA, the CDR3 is TGTGCCAGTAGTATAGTTTTGGTAGCGACCTACAATGAGCAGTTCTTC. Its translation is CASSIVLVATYNEQFF.

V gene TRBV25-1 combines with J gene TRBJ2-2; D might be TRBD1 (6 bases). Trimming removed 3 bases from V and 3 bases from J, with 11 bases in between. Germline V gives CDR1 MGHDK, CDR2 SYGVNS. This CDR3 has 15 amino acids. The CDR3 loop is CASSEGHRDTGELFF. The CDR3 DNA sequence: TGTGCCAGCAGTGAGGGACACAGGGACACCGGGGAGCTGTTTTTT.

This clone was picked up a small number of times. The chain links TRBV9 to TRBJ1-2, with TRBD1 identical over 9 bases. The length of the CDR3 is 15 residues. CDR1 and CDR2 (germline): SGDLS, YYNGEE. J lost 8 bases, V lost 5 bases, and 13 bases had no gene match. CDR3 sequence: CASSAFSRTGEGYTF. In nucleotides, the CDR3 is TGTGCCAGCAGTGCCTTTTCTCGGACAGGGGAGGGCTACACCTTC.

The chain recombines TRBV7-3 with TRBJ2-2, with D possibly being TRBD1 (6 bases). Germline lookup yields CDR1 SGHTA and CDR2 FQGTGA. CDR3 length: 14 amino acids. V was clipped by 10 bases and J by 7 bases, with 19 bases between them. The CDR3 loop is CATKIDRSHGELFF. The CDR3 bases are TGTGCCACCAAGATTGACAGGAGCCACGGGGAGCTGTTTTTT. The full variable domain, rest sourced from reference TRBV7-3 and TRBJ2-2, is GAGVSQTPSNKVTEKGKYVELRCDPISGHTALYWYRQSLGQGPEFLIYFQGTGAADDSGLPNDRFFAVRPEGSVSTLKIQRTERGDSAVYLCATKIDRSHGELFFGEGSRLTVL.

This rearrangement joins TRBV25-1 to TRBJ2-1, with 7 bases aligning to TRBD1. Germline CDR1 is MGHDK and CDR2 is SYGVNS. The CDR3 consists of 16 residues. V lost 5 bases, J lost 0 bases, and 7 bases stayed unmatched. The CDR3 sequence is CASSPLRGSSYNEQFF. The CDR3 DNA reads TGTGCCAGCAGTCCCCTCAGGGGGAGCTCCTACAATGAGCAGTTCTTC.

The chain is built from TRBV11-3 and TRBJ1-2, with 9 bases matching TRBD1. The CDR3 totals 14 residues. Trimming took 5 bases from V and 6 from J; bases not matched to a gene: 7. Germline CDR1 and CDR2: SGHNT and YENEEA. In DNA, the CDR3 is TGTGCCAGCAGCATCCTCACAGGGGGCAATGGCTACACCTTC. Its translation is CASSILTGGNGYTF.

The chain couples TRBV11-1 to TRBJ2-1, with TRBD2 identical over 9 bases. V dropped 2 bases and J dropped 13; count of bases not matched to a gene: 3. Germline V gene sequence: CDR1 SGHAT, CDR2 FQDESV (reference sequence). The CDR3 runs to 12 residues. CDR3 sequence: CASSLKREVQFF. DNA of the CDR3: TGTGCCAGCAGCTTAAAGCGGGAGGTTCAGTTCTTC.

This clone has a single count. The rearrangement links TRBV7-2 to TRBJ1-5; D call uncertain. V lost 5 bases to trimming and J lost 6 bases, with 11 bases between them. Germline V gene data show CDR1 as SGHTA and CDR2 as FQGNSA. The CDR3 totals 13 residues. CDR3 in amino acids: CASSQAPLQPQHF. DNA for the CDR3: TGTGCCAGCAGCCAGGCACCTCTTCAGCCCCAGCATTTT. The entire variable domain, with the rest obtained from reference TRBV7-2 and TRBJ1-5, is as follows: GAGVSQSPSNKVTEKGKDVELRCDPISGHTALYWYRQSLGQGLEFLIYFQGNSAPDKSGLPSDRFSAERTGGSVSTLTIQRTQQEDSAVYLCASSQAPLQPQHFGDGTRLSIL.

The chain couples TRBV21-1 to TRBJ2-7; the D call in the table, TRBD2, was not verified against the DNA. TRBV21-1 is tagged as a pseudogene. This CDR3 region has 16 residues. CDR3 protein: CASSKEKREVSYEQYV. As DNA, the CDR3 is TGTGCCAGCAGCAAAGAAAAGCGGGAGGTATCCTACGAGCAGTACGTC.

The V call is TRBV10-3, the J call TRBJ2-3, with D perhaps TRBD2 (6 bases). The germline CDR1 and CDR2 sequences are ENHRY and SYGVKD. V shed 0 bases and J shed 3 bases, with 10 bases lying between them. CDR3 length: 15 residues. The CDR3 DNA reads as TGTGCCATCAGTGAGTCTCTACGGGAGACAGATACGCAGTATTTT. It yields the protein CAISESLRETDTQYF.

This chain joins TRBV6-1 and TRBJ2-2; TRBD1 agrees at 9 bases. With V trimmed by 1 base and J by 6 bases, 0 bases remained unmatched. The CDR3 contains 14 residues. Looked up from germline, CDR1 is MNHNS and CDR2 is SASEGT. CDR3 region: CASSEGQGAGELFF. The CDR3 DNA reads TGTGCCAGCAGTGAAGGACAGGGGGCCGGGGAGCTGTTTTTT.

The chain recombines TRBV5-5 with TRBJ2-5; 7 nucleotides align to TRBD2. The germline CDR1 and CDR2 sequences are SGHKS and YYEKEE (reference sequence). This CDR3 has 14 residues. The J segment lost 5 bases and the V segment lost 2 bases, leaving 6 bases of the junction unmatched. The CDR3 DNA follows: TGTGCCAGCAGCTTATACGGGGGGTATGAGACCCAGTACTTC. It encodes CASSLYGGYETQYF.

DNA of the CDR3: TGTGCCAGCAGCCCCTCAAGAGGATTTATAGGAAACACCATATATTTT. Translating it yields CASSPSRGFIGNTIYF. The chain couples TRBV7-9 to TRBJ1-3, with D unclear. In germline, CDR1 is SEHNR, CDR2 FQNEAQ (reference sequence). This CDR3 comprises 16 residues. V was pared by 5 bases and J by 4 bases, with 18 bases between.

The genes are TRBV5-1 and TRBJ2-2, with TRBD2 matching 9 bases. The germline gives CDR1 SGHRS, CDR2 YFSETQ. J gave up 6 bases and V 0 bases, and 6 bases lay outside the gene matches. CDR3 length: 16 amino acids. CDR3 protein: CASSLASGEGAGELFF. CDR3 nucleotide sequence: TGCGCCAGCAGCTTGGCTAGCGGGGAAGGAGCCGGGGAGCTGTTTTTT.

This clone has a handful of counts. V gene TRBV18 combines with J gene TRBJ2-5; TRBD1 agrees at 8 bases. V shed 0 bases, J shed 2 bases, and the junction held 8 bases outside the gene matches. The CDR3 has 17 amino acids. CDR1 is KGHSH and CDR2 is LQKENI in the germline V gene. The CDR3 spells CASSPPRTGSGQETQYF. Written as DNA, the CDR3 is TGTGCCAGCTCACCACCGCGGACAGGGAGCGGGCAAGAGACCCAGTACTTC.

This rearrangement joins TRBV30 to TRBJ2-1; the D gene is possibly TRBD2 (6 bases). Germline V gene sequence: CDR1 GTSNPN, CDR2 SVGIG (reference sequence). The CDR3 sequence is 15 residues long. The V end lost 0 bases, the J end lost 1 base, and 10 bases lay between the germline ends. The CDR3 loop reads CAWSVRAGSYNEQFF. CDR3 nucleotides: TGTGCCTGGAGTGTAAGGGCGGGGTCCTACAATGAGCAGTTCTTC.